One sample yielded the 17 T cell receptor delta chains listed below, sequenced in a study of delta chains in infants with herpesvirus infections. Gamma-chain- and delta-chain-specific primers converted PBMC RNA into TCR cDNA. TCRdb re-analyzed the RT-PCR reads via CATT. The table has 250 or so delta-chain clones, roughly a third seen once. The specimen comprised peripheral blood, sampled at time point 1 of longitudinal follow-up. The receptors shown here come from a human donor who was a Ugandan infant, either HIV-exposed or HIV-unexposed (not recorded which).

As for this clone: A far larger clone is one nucleotide away, so this likely arose from a read error. The same CDR3 arises from other DNA sequences in this sample as well. This chain joins TRDV1 and TRDJ1; a possible D gene is TRDD3 (5 bases). Deletions cut 1 base from V and 0 bases from J, with 30 bases between. CDR1 TSWWSYY and CDR2 QGS come from the germline V gene. This CDR3 has 22 amino acids. CDR3 DNA sequence: TGTGCTCTTGGGGAACCCCAACTAGGGCCCAGGGGACTTGGGGAGTACACCGATAAACTCATCTTT. Its translation: CALGEPQLGPRGLGEYTDKLIF.

This chain joins TRDV2 and TRDJ1; TRDD3 aligns across 7 bases. V was clipped by 3 bases and J by 0 bases; unmatched bases: 15. Germline CDR1 reads GEAIGNYY; CDR2 reads EKD. This CDR3 region has 18 residues. CDR3 coding DNA: TGTGCCTGTGACTCTAGACAAGGGGGGGATTCGGACACCGATAAACTCATCTTT. Translation gives CACDSRQGGDSDTDKLIF.

This clone is categorized as large. The chain recombines TRDV1 with TRDJ1; 9 bases map to TRDD3. The junction had 15 bases not matched to a gene; V was cut back by 4 bases and J by 0 bases. The length of the CDR3 is 19 residues. From germline, CDR1 is TSWWSYY and CDR2 QGS. The CDR3 loop reads CALGAPLSRGIPYTDKLIF. The CDR3 DNA follows: TGTGCTCTTGGGGCCCCGCTGAGTCGGGGGATACCGTACACCGATAAACTCATCTTT.

Comments on this clone: A read error likely explains this, since a far larger clone differs by one base. This chain connects TRDV1 to TRDJ3, with 10 bases matching TRDD3. In germline, CDR1 is TSWWSYY, CDR2 QGS. The CDR3 contains 25 residues. V was clipped by 7 bases and J by 0 bases; unmatched bases: 27. The CDR3 sequence is CALAPPAHMGWGITPSSWDTRQMFF. CDR3 bases: TGTGCTCTTGCGCCCCCCGCTCACATGGGCTGGGGGATAACCCCCAGCTCCTGGGACACCCGACAGATGTTTTTC.

In the case of this clone: This likely reflects a read error, since a far larger clone is one base away. CDR3 sequence: CALGELWDSRIGTGGSDKLIF. In nucleotides, the CDR3 is TGTGCTCTTGGGGAACTATGGGACTCTAGGATAGGTACTGGGGGATCCGATAAACTCATCTTT. The rearrangement joins TRDV1 to TRDJ1; 10 nucleotides match TRDD3. Germline lookup yields CDR1 TSWWSYY and CDR2 QGS. Unmatched junction bases numbered 19, after V lost 0 bases and J lost 3 bases. The CDR3 is 21 amino acids.

This clone counts as large (0.1 to 1%). The chain uses TRDV1 and TRDJ1; D tentatively reads TRDD2 or TRDD3 (5 bases each). Trimming cost V 2 bases and J 0 bases, with 16 bases left between them. CDR1 and CDR2 from the germline V gene are TSWWSYY and QGS. CDR3 length: 17 residues. The CDR3: CALGETGTFLYTDKLIF. Written as DNA, the CDR3 is TGTGCTCTTGGGGAAACGGGGACCTTCTTGTACACCGATAAACTCATCTTT.

This clone is judged large. The chain is built from TRDV2 and TRDJ1; 7 bases align to TRDD3. CDR1 GEAIGNYY and CDR2 EKD come from the germline V gene. V lost 0 bases and J lost 0; bases outside the gene matches: 24. The CDR3 length is 22 residues. The CDR3 nucleotides read TGTGCCTGTGACACCTTCCTCCAAAGATCTATCCTGGGGGCTTCGTACACCGATAAACTCATCTTT. Translated, it gives CACDTFLQRSILGASYTDKLIF.

This clone has more than one count but fewer than ten. A read error is possible here, since a much larger clone lies one base away. V gene TRDV2 combines with J gene TRDJ3, with TRDD3 matching over 13 bases. CDR3 length equals 20 residues. Looked up from germline, CDR1 is GEAIGNYY and CDR2 is EKD. The CDR3 DNA is TGTGCCTGTGACACGACTACTGGGGGATACGGCTCCTGGGACACCCGACAGACGTTTTTC. This gives the protein CACDTTTGGYGSWDTRQTFF.

The V call is TRDV1, the J call TRDJ1, with 10 bases lining up with TRDD3. Germline CDR1 reads TSWWSYY; CDR2 reads QGS. Losses at the gene ends were 5 bases for V and 6 bases for J; bases not matched to a gene: 24. This CDR3 has 20 residues. The CDR3 region is CALGPPAHMGWGIKWNKLIF. CDR3 DNA: TGTGCTCTTGGGCCCCCCGCTCACATGGGCTGGGGGATAAAGTGGAATAAACTCATCTTT.

Turning to this clone: A far larger clone differs by one base, so this is likely a read error. J is TRDJ3 and V is TRDV1, with 11 bases identical to TRDD3. Germline CDR1 and CDR2: TSWWSYY and QGS. With 5 bases clipped from V and 0 bases from J, the junction kept 24 bases outside the gene matches. CDR3 length: 25 amino acids. CDR3 DNA: TGTGCTCTTGGGCCCCCCGCTCACATGGACTGGGGGATAACCCCCAGCTCCTGGGACACCCGACAGATGTTTTTC. As protein: CALGPPAHMDWGITPSSWDTRQMFF.

About this clone: A far larger clone differs by one base, so this is likely a read error. This same CDR3 is encoded by further DNA sequences in the sample. V and J are TRAV14/DV4 and TRDJ1; 9 nucleotides align to TRDD3. CDR1 is TSDPSYG, CDR2 QGSYDQQN, per germline (reference sequence). This CDR3 has 24 amino acids. In nucleotides, the CDR3 is TGTGCTCTGAGTGAGCCCCGTTCCTGCTATCCCAGTACTGGGGGAGTCGGGGGCACCGATAAACTCATCTTC. Protein product: CALSEPRSCYPSTGGVGGTDKLIF.

A note on this clone: The likely explanation is a read error, given a far larger clone one base away. The sample holds other DNA sequences that translate to the same CDR3. V usage is TRDV2 and J usage is TRDJ3, with D perhaps TRDD3 (5 bases). This CDR3 region has 18 residues. Trimming took 1 base from V and 0 from J, leaving 12 bases between them. Germline loops: CDR1 GEAIGNYY, CDR2 EKD. CDR3 protein: CACDTGAASSWDTRQMFF. CDR3 sequence (DNA): TGTGCCTGTGACACTGGGGCCGCGAGCTCCTGGGACACCCGACAGATGTTTTTC.

On this clone: A far larger clone differs by one base, so this is likely a read error. This chain joins TRDV2 and TRDJ3; 12 bases agree with TRDD3. CDR3 length: 18 amino acids. Germline V gene data show CDR1 as GEAIGNYY and CDR2 as EKD. CDR3 residues: CACDTVLGDTWDPRQMFF. CDR3 bases: TGTGCCTGTGACACCGTACTGGGGGATACCTGGGACCCCCGACAGATGTTTTTC.

This clone occurred a few times. This DNA translates differently at residue 11 from the TCRdb protein, which is that of a much larger clone; a read error is likely, and the protein shown is the DNA's own translation. The chain carries TRDV2 and TRDJ1; TRDD3 agrees at 11 bases. J was trimmed by 4 bases and V by 3 bases; bases with no gene match: 9. CDR1 is GEAIGNYY, CDR2 EKD, per germline. The CDR3 covers 16 residues. The CDR3: CACDGGGYADIDKLIF. CDR3 DNA: TGTGCCTGTGACGGTGGGGGATACGCGGACATCGATAAACTCATCTTT.

The J gene is TRDJ1, the V gene TRDV1, with D unresolved. The CDR3 contains 16 residues. Germline-derived CDR1 and CDR2 are TSWWSYY and QGS. Trimming shortened V by 4 bases and J by 0 bases, and 15 bases separated the two germline ends. The CDR3 DNA reads as TGTGCTCTTGGGGGAGGCCTCATCAAGTACACCGATAAACTCATCTTT. Amino acids: CALGGGLIKYTDKLIF.

By its share, this clone is large. Distinct nucleotide sequences in the sample also encode this CDR3. J is TRDJ4 and V is TRDV1, with 7 bases fitting TRDD3. The CDR3 has 16 residues. The V gene end was trimmed by 0 bases and the J gene end by 6 bases; junction bases not matched to a gene: 13. The germline gives CDR1 TSWWSYY, CDR2 QGS. In DNA form, the CDR3 reads TGTGCTCTTGGGGAACTCCTGGGGGCCTTGAGGCGAGCCCTGATCTTT. Encoded protein: CALGELLGALRRALIF.

The CDR3: CACDEAFSTIPNTGGYFADKLIF. CDR3 DNA sequence: TGTGCCTGTGACGAAGCCTTCTCTACCATCCCCAATACTGGGGGATACTTTGCTGATAAACTCATCTTT. V and J are TRDV2 and TRDJ1; 12 nucleotides line up with TRDD3. V lost 3 bases to trimming and J lost 5 bases; unmatched junction nucleotides: 30. Germline CDR1 reads GEAIGNYY; CDR2 reads EKD. The CDR3 runs 23 residues.